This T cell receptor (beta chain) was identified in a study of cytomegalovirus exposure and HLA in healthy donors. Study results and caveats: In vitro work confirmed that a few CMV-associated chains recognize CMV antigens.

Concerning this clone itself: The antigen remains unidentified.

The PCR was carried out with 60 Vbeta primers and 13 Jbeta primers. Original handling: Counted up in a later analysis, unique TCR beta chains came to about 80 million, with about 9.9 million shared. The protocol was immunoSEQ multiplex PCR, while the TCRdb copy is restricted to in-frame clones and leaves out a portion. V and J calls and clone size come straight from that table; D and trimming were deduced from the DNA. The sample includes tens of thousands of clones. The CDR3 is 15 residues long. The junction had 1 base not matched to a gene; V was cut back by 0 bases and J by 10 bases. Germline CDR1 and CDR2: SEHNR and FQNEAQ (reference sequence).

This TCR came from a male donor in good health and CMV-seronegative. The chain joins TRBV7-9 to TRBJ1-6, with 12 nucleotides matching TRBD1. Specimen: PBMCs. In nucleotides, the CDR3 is TGTGCCAGCAGCTTAGCCGGGACAGGGGGCTCACCCCTCCACTTT. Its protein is CASSLAGTGGSPLHF.